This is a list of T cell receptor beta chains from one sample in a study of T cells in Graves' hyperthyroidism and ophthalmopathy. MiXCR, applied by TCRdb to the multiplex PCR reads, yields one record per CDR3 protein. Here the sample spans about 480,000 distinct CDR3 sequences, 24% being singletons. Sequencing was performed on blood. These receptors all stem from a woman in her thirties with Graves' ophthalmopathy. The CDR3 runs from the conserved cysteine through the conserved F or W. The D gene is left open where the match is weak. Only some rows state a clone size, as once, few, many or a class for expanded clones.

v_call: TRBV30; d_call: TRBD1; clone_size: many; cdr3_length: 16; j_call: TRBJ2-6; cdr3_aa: CAWTTGDSSGANVLTF; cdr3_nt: TGTGCCTGGACTACAGGGGATAGCTCTGGGGCCAACGTCCTGACTTTC
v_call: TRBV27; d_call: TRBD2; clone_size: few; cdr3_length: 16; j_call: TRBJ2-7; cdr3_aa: CASSLESSGSPYEQYF; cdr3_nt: TGTGCCAGCAGTTTAGAGAGTAGCGGGAGCCCCTACGAGCAGTACTTC
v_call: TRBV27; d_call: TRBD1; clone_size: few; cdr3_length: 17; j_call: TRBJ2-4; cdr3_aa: CASSYFGQGVAKNIKYF; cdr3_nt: TGTGCCAGCAGTTACTTCGGACAGGGGGTAGCCAAAAACATTAAGTACTTC
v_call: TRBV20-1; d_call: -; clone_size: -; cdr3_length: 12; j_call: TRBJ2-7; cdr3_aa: CSAIRETYEQYF; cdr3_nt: TGCAGTGCTATAAGGGAAACCTACGAGCAGTACTTC
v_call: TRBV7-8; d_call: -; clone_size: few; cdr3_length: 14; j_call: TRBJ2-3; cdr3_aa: CASSLVTSPDTQYF; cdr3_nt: TGTGCCAGCAGCTTAGTCACTAGCCCAGATACGCAGTATTTT
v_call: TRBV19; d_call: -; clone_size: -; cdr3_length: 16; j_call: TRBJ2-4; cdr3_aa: CASSRGPMGAKNIQYF; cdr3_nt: TGTGCCAGTAGTAGGGGACCGATGGGGGCCAAAAACATTCAGTACTTC
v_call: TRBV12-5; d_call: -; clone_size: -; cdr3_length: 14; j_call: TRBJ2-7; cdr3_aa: CASGFGSQGYEQYF; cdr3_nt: TGTGCTAGTGGTTTCGGCTCACAGGGTTACGAGCAGTACTTC
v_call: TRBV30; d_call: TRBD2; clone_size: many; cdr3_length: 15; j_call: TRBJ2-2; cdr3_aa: CACLGEGPNTGELFF; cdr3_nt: TGTGCCTGCTTGGGGGAGGGACCGAACACCGGGGAGCTGTTTTTT
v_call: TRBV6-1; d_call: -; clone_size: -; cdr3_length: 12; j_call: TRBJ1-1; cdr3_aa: CASRDANTEAFF; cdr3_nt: TGTGCCAGCCGGGACGCGAACACTGAAGCTTTCTTT
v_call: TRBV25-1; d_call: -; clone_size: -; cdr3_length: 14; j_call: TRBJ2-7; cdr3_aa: CASSNGSHSYEQYF; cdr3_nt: TGTGCCAGCAGTAATGGATCACACTCCTACGAGCAGTACTTC
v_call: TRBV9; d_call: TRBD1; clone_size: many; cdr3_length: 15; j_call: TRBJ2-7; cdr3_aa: CASSVGTVGTYEQYF; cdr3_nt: TGTGCCAGCAGCGTCGGGACAGTGGGGACCTACGAGCAGTACTTC
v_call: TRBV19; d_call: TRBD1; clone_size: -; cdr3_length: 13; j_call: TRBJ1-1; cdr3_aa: CASNQGALTEAFF; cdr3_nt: TGTGCCAGTAATCAGGGGGCTTTGACTGAAGCTTTCTTT
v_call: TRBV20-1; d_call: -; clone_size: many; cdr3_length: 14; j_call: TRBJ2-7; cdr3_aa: CSASIRGGHYEQYF; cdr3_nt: TGCAGTGCTAGTATTAGGGGGGGGCACTACGAGCAGTACTTC
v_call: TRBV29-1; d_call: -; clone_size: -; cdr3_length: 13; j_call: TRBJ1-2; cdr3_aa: CSVEDQTRYGYTF; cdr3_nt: TGCAGCGTTGAAGATCAGACCCGCTATGGCTACACCTTC
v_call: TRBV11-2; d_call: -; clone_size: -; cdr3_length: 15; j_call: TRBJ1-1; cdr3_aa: CASSPQGPSGTEAFF; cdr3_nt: TGTGCCAGCAGCCCACAGGGCCCGTCAGGCACTGAAGCTTTCTTT
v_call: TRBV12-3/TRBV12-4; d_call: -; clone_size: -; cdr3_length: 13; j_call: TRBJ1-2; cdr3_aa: CASIKDSNYGYTF; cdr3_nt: TGTGCCAGCATTAAGGACAGTAACTATGGCTACACCTTC
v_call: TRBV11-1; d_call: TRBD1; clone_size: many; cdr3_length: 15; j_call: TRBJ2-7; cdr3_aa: CASSIWDRPSYEQYF; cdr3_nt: TGTGCCAGCAGCATATGGGACAGGCCTTCCTACGAGCAGTACTTC
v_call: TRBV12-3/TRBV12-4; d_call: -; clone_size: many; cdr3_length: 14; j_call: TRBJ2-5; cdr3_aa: CASSLGGREETQYF; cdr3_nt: TGTGCCAGCAGTTTAGGGGGGCGAGAAGAGACCCAGTACTTC
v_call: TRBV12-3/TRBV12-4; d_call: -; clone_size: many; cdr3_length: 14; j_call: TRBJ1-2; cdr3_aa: CASSLGAEEQGYTF; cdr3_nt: TGTGCCAGCAGTTTGGGGGCAGAGGAACAAGGCTACACCTTC
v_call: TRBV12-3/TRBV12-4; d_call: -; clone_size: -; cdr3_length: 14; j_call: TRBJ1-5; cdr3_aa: CASSLRPENQPQHF; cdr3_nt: TGTGCCAGCAGCCTAAGACCGGAGAATCAGCCCCAGCATTTT
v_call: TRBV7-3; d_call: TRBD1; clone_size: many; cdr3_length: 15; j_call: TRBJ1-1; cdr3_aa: CASSQTGQGLTEAFF; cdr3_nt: TGTGCCAGCAGCCAAACGGGACAGGGACTCACTGAAGCTTTCTTT
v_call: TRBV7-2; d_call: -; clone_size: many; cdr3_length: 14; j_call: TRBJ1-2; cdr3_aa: CASSLSTGYYGYTF; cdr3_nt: TGTGCCAGCAGCTTAAGTACAGGGTACTATGGCTACACCTTC
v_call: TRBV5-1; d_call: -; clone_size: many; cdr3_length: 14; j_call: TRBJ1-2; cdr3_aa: CASSLGWANYGYTF; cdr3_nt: TGCGCCAGCAGCCTGGGGTGGGCTAACTATGGCTACACCTTC
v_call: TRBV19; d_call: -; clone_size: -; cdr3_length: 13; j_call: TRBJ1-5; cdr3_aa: CAKVPVLNQPQHF; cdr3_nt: TGTGCCAAGGTACCAGTTCTCAATCAGCCCCAGCATTTT
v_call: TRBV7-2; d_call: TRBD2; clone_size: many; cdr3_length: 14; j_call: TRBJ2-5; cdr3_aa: CASSPSGLQETQYF; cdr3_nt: TGTGCCAGCAGCCCATCGGGACTACAAGAGACCCAGTACTTC
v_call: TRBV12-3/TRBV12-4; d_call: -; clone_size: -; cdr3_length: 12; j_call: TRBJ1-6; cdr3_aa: CASSFHNSPLHF; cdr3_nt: TGTGCCAGCAGTTTCCACAACTCACCCCTCCACTTT
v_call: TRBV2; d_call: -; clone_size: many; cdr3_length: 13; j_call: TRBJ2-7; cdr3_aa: CASSMTGAYEQYF; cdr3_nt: TGTGCCAGCAGTATGACTGGGGCCTACGAGCAGTACTTC
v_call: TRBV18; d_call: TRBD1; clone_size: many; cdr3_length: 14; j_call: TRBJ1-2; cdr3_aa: CASSPDRGRTGYTF; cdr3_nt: TGTGCCAGCTCTCCGGACAGGGGGCGAACTGGCTACACCTTC
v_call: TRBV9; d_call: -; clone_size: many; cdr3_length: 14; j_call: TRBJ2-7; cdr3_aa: CASSVNPGDYEQYF; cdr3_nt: TGTGCCAGCAGCGTAAACCCCGGGGACTACGAGCAGTACTTC
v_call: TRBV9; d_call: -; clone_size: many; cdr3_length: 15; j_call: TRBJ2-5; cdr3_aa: CASSRQGLSQETQYF; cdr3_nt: TGTGCCAGCAGCCGTCAGGGGCTCTCCCAAGAGACCCAGTACTTC
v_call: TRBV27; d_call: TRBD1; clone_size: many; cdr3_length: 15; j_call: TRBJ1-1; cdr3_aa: CASSLTGGAGTEAFF; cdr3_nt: TGTGCCAGCAGTTTGACAGGGGGCGCGGGCACTGAAGCTTTCTTT
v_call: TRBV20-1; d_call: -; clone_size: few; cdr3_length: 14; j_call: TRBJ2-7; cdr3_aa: CSAREDQGAQEQYF; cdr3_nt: TGCAGTGCTAGAGAGGACCAAGGGGCCCAGGAGCAGTACTTC
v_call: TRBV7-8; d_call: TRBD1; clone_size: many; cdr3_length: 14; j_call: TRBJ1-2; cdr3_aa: CASSLRDSVSGYTF; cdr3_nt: TGTGCCAGCAGCTTGCGGGACAGCGTCTCCGGCTACACCTTC